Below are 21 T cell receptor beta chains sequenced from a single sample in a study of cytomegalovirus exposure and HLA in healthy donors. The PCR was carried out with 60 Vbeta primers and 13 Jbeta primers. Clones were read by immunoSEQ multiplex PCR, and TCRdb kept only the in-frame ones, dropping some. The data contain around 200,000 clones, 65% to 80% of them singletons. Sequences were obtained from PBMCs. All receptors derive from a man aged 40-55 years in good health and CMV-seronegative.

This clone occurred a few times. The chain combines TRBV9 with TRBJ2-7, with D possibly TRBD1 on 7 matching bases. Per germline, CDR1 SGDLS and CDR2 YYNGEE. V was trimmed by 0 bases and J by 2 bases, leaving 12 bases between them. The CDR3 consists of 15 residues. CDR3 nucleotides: TGTGCCAGCAGCGTAGGCGGGACAGCTGCCTACGAGCAGTACTTC. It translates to CASSVGGTAAYEQYF.

This CDR3 is CASSPPVDTPNYGYTF. The CDR3 region has the DNA TGTGCCAGCTCACCACCTGTGGACACTCCTAACTATGGCTACACCTTC. The chain combines TRBV18 with TRBJ1-2; D possibly corresponds to TRBD1 (5 bases). Germline-derived CDR1 and CDR2 are KGHSH and LQKENI. This CDR3 is built from 16 residues. Trimming cost V 0 bases and J 0 bases, with 11 bases left between them.

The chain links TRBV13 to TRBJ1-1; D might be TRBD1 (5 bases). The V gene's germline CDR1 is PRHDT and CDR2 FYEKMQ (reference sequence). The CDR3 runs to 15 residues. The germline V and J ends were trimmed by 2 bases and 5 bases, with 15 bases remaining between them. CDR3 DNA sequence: TGTGCCAGCAGCTTAAATTCGGGGGGATGGACTGAAGCTTTCTTT. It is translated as CASSLNSGGWTEAFF. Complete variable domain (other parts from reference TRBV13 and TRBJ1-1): AAGVIQSPRHLIKEKRETATLKCYPIPRHDTVYWYQQGPGQDPQFLISFYEKMQSDKGSIPDRFSAQQFSDYHSELNMSSLELGDSALYFCASSLNSGGWTEAFFGQGTRLTVV.

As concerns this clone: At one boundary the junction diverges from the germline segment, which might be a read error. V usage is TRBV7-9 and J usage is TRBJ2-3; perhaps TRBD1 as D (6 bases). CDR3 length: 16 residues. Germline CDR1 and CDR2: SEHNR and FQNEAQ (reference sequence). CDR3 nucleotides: TGTTCCAGCAGCCCCACACAGGGTTTATTGGTCTGGACGCAGTATTTT. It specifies CSSSPTQGLLVWTQYF.

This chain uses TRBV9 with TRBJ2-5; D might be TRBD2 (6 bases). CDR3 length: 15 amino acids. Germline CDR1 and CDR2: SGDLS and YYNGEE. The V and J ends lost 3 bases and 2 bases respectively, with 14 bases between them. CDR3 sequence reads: CASSAAGRPQETQYF. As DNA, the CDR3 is TGTGCCAGCAGCGCTGCGGGACGGCCACAAGAGACCCAGTACTTC.

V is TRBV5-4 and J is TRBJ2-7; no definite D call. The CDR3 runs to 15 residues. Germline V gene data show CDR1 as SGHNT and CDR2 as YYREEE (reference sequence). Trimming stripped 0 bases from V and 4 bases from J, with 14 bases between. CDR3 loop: CASSLDPPQTYEQYF. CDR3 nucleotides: TGTGCCAGCAGCTTGGATCCCCCCCAAACTTACGAGCAGTACTTC.

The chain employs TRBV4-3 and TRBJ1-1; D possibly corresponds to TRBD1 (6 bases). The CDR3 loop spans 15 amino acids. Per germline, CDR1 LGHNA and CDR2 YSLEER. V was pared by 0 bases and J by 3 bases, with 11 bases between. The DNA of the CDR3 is TGCGCCAGCAGCCAAGATCCGAGGACAGACACTGAAGCTTTCTTT. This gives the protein CASSQDPRTDTEAFF.

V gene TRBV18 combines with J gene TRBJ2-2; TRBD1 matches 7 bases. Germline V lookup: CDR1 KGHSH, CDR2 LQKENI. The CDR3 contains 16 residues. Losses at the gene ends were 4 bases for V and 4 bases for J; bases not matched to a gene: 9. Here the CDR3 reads CASSRDRVGSTGELFF. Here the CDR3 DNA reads TGTGCCAGCTCACGCGACAGGGTGGGAAGCACCGGGGAGCTGTTTTTT.

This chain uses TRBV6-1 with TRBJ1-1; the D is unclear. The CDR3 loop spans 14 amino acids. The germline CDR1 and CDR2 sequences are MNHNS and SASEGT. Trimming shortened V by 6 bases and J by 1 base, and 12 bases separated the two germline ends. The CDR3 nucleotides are TGTGCCAGCAGGTATACGACTGGGAACACTGAAGCTTTCTTT. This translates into CASRYTTGNTEAFF.

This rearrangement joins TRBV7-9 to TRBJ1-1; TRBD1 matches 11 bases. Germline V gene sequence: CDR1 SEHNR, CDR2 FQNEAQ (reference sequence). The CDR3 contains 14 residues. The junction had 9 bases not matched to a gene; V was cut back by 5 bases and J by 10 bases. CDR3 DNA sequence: TGTGCCAGCAGCCAGGGACAGGGGGAGCTGGGAGCTTTCTTT. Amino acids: CASSQGQGELGAFF.

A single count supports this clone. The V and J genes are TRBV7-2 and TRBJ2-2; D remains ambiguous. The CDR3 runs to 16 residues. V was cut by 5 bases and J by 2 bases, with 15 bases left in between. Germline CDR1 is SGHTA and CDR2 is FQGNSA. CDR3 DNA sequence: TGTGCCAGCAGCGCCCGCGCGGATCCTAACACCGGGGAGCTGTTTTTT. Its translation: CASSARADPNTGELFF.

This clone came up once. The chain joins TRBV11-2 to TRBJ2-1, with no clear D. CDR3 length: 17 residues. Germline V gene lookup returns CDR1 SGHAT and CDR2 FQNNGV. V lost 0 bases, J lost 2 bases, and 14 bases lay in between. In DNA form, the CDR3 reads TGTGCCAGCAGCTTAGAGGCAGGCCCACTCGCCTACAATGAGCAGTTCTTC. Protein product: CASSLEAGPLAYNEQFF.

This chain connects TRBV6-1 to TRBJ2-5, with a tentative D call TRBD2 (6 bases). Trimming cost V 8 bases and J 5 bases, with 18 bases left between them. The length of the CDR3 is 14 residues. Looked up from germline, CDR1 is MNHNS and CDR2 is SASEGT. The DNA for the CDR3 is TGTGCCAGCGCCCCTAACGGAGGGCACGAGACCCAGTACTTC. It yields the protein CASAPNGGHETQYF.

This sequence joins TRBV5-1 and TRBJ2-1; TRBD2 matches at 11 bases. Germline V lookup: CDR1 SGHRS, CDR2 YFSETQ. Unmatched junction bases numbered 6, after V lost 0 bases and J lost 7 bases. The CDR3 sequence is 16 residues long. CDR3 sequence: CASSLGGLAGGNEQFF. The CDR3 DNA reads TGCGCCAGCAGCTTGGGAGGCCTAGCGGGAGGAAATGAGCAGTTCTTC. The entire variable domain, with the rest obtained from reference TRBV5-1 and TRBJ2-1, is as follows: KAGVTQTPRYLIKTRGQQVTLSCSPISGHRSVSWYQQTPGQGLQFLFEYFSETQRNKGNFPGRFSGRQFSNSRSEMNVSTLELGDSALYLCASSLGGLAGGNEQFFGPGTRLTVL.

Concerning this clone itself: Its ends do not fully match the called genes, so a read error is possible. The CDR3 sequence: CSSSLDLGSTGELFF. The DNA for the CDR3 is TGTTCCAGCAGCTTAGACCTGGGGAGCACCGGGGAGCTGTTTTTT. The chain couples TRBV7-9 to TRBJ2-2; D possibly corresponds to TRBD2 (5 bases). The CDR3 contains 15 residues. Germline-derived CDR1 and CDR2 are SEHNR and FQNEAQ (reference sequence).

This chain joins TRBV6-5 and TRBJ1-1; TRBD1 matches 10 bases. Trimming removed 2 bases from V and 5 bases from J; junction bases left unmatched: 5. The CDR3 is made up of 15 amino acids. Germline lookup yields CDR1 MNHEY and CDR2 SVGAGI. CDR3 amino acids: CASSYRQGARTEAFF. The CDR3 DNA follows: TGTGCCAGCAGTTACAGACAGGGGGCGCGGACTGAAGCTTTCTTT.

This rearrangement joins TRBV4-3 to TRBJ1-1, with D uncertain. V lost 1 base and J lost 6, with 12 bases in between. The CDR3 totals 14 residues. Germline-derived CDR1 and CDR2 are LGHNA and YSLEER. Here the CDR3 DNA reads TGCGCCAGCAGCCAAGGTTTAGCGATACCTGAAGCTTTCTTT. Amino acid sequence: CASSQGLAIPEAFF.

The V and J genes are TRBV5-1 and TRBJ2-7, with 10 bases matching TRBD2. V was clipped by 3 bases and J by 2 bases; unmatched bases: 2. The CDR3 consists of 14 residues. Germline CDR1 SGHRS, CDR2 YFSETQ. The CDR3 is CASSSGLAPYEQYF. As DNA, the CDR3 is TGCGCCAGCAGCTCGGGACTAGCGCCCTACGAGCAGTACTTC.

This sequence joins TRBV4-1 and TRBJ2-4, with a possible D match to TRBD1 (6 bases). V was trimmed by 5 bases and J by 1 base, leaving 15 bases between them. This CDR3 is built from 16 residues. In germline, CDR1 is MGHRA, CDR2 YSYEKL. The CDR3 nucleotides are TGCGCCAGCAGCATTCTGGGTGGGGGCGCCAAAAACATTCAGTACTTC. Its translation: CASSILGGGAKNIQYF.

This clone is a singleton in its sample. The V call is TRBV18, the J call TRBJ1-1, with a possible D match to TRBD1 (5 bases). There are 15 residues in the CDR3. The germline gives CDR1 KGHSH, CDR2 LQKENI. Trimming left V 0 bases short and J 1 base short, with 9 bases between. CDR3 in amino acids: CASSPPPGRNTEAFF. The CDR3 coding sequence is TGTGCCAGCTCACCACCCCCAGGGCGGAACACTGAAGCTTTCTTT.

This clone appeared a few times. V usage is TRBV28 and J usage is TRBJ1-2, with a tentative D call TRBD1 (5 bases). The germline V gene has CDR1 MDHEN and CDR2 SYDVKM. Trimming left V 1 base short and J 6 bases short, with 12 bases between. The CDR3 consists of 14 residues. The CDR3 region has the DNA TGTGCCAGCAGTTTATCGGCAGGGCGTAATGGCTACACCTTC. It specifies CASSLSAGRNGYTF.